The sequence of this T cell receptor (beta chain) was determined in a study of cytomegalovirus exposure and HLA in healthy donors. Study-level results: V- and J-gene trimming of TCR beta was linked (in a later analysis) to a missense DCLRE1C variant. The study found most TCR sequences rare, yet found some public TCRs in many donors.

This PCR relied on a set of 60 Vbeta primers and 13 Jbeta primers. TCRdb's table, derived via immunoSEQ multiplex PCR, lists solely in-frame clones and lacks some. The sample carries 200,000 to 250,000 clones, 77% recorded once. A word on this clone: What it recognizes is unknown.

Trimming took 3 bases from V and 1 from J, leaving 13 bases between them. CDR1 and CDR2 from the germline V gene are LGHNA and YSLEER. CDR3 length: 16 amino acids. This sequence was found in a woman aged 60 to 75 in good health and CMV-seropositive. The chain links TRBV4-3 to TRBJ1-5, with a weak D call TRBD1 (5 bases). The material sequenced was PBMCs. In nucleotides, the CDR3 is TGCGCCAGCAGCCAGGTGGGGGGTGACAGCAATCAGCCCCAGCATTTT. Its translation: CASSQVGGDSNQPQHF.